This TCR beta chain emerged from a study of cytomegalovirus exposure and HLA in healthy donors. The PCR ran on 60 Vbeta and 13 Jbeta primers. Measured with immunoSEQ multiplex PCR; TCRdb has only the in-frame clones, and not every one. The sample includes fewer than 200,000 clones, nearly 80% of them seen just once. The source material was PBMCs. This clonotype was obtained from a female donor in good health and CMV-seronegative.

The CDR3 nucleotides are TGTGCCAGCAGCACCAGCGGGAGGTACGAGCAGTACTTC. Encoded protein: CASSTSGRYEQYF. The J gene is TRBJ2-7, the V gene TRBV11-2; 9 bases are a match to TRBD2. Trimming cost V 5 bases and J 4 bases; bases outside gene matches: 3. This CDR3 has 13 residues. The germline V gene has CDR1 SGHAT and CDR2 FQNNGV.